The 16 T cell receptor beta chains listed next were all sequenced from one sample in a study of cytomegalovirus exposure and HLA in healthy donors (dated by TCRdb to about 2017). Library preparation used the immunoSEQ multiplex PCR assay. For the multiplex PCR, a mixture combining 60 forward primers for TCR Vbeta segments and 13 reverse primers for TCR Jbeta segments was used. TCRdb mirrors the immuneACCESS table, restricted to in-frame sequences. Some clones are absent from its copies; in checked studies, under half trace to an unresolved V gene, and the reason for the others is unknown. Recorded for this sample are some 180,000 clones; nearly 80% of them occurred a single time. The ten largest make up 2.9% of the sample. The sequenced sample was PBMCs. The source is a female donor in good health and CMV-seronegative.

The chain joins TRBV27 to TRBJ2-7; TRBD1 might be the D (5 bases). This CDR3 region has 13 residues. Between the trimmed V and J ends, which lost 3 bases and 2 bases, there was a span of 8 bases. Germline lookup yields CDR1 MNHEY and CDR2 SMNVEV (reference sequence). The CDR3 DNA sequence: TGTGCCAGCAGTTTCCAGGGCCCCTACGAGCAGTACTTC. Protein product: CASSFQGPYEQYF.

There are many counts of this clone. This CDR3 is CASSPRTGSTDTQYF. The CDR3 DNA reads TGTGCCAGCTCACCTCGGACAGGTAGTACAGATACGCAGTATTTT. The rearrangement links TRBV18 to TRBJ2-3, with 7 positions matching TRBD1. This CDR3 region has 15 residues. V shed 3 bases, J shed 3 bases, and the junction held 6 bases outside the gene matches. In germline, CDR1 is KGHSH, CDR2 LQKENI.

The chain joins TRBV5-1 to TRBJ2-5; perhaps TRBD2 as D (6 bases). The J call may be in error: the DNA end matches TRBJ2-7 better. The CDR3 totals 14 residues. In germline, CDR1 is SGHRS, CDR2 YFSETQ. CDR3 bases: TGCGCCAGCAGCCCGCTAGCGAATCTCTACGAGCAGTACTTC. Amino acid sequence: CASSPLANLYEQYF.

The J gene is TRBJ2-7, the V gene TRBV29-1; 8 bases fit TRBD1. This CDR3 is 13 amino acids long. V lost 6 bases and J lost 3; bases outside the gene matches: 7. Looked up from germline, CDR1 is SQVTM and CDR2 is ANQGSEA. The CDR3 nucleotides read TGCAGCGTCCTCCCAGGGGGCGGCTACGAGCAGTACTTC. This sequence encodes CSVLPGGGYEQYF.

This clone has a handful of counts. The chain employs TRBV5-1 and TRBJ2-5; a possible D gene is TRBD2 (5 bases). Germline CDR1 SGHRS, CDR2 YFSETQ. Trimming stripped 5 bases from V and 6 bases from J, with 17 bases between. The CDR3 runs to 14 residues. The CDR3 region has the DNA TGCGCCAGCAGTCTTACTAGAGGCTCAAAGACCCAGTACTTC. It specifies CASSLTRGSKTQYF.

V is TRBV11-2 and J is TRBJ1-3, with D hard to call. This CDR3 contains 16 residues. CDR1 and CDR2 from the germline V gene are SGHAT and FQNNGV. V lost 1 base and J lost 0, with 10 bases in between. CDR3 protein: CASSLGTGISGNTIYF. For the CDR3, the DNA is TGTGCCAGCAGCTTAGGAACCGGGATCTCTGGAAACACCATATATTTT.

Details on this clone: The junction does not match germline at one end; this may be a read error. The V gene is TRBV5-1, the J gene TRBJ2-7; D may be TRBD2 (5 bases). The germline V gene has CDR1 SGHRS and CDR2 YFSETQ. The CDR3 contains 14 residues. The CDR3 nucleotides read TGCGCCAGCAGCTTGGCGGCGGACTCCCACGAGCAGTACTTC. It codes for CASSLAADSHEQYF.

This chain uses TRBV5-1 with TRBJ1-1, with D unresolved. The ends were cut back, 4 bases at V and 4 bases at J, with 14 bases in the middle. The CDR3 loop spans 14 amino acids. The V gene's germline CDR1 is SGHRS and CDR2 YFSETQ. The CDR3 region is CASSPTPAGTEAFF. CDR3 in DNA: TGCGCCAGCAGCCCGACACCGGCGGGCACTGAAGCTTTCTTT.

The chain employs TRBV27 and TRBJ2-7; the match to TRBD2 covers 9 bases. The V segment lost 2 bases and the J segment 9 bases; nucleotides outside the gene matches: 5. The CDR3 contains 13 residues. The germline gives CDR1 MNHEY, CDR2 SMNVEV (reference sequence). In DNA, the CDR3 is TGTGCCAGCAGTTTACCGGCGGGGGGGCGGCAGTACTTC. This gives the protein CASSLPAGGRQYF.

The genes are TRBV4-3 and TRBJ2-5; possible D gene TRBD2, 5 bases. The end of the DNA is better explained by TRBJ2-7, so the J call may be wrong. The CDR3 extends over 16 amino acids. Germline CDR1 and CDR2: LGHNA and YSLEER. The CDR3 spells CASSQERSGFGYEQYF. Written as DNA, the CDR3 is TGCGCCAGCAGCCAAGAACGGAGCGGATTTGGGTACGAGCAGTACTTC.

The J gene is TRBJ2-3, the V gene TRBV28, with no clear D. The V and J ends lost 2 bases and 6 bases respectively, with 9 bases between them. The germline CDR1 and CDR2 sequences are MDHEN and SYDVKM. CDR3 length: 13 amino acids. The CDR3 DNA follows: TGTGCCAGCAGTTTACAGGTTCGGGATACGCAGTATTTT. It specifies CASSLQVRDTQYF.

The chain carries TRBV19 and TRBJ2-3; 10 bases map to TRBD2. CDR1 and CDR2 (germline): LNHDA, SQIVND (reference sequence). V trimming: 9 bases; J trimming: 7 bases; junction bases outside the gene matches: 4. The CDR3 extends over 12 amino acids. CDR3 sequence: CASGTSAYTQYF. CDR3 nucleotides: TGTGCCAGCGGGACTAGCGCATATACGCAGTATTTT.

The CDR3 loop is CASSEGLLNTEAFF. CDR3 sequence (DNA): TGTGCCAGCAGTGAGGGGCTTTTGAACACTGAAGCTTTCTTT. V gene TRBV25-1 combines with J gene TRBJ1-1; possibly TRBD1 for D (5 bases). V was clipped by 3 bases and J by 0 bases, with 8 bases between them. Germline loops: CDR1 MGHDK, CDR2 SYGVNS. The CDR3 is 14 residues long.

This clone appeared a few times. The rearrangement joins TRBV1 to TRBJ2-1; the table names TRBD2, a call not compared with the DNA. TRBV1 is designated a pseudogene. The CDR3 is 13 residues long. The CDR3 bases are TGCACCAGCAGCCAACCTCTAGCGTATGAGCAGTTCTTC. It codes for CTSSQPLAYEQFF.

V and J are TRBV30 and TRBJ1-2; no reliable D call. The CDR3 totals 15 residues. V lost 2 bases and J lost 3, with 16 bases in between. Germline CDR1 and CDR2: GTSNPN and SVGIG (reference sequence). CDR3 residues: CAWSWSYPPDYGYTF. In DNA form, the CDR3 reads TGTGCCTGGAGTTGGAGTTACCCCCCGGACTATGGCTACACCTTC. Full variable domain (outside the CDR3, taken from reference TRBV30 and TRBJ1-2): SQTIHQWPATLVQPVGSPLSLECTVEGTSNPNLYWYRQAAGRGLQLLFYSVGIGQISSEVPQNLSASRPQDRQFILSSKKLLLSDSGFYLCAWSWSYPPDYGYTFGSGTRLTVV.

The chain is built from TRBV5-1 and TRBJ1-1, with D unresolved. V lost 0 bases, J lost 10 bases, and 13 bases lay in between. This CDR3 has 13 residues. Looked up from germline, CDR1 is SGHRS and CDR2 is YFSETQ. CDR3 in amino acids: CASSLGIREVAFF. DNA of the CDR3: TGCGCCAGCAGCTTGGGTATACGAGAGGTAGCTTTCTTT.